A selection of T cell receptor beta chains follows, all from one sample in a study of T-cell reconstitution after alpha-beta-depleted transplantation in children. TCRdb re-derived calls from the PCR reads in MiXCR, one entry per CDR3 protein. The sample lists hundreds of thousands of distinct CDR3 sequences, approximately 14% occurring once. The sequencing used PBMCs, collected before TCRalphabeta/CD19-depleted stem cell transplant. The receptors stem from a girl aged 2 to 10 with congenital amegakaryocytic thrombocytopenia, due to receive a stem cell transplant. CDR3s include the opening cysteine and the closing phenylalanine or tryptophan. The order of the fields is CDR3 protein, CDR3 DNA, clone size, J gene, V gene, D gene. A D gene is named only where the DNA matches it firmly. Some rows mark clone size as missing; the rest say once, few, many or name a class of expanded clone.

CDR3 protein: CSARDLYSGRRSSYEQYF
CDR3 DNA: TGCAGTGCTAGAGATCTCTATAGTGGACGCCGGAGCTCCTACGAGCAGTACTTC
clone size: .
J gene: TRBJ2-7
V gene: TRBV20-1
D gene: .

CDR3 protein: CASSLGGGESSPLHF
CDR3 DNA: TGCGCCAGCAGCTTGGGGGGGGGTGAGTCTTCACCCCTCCACTTT
clone size: many
J gene: TRBJ1-6
V gene: TRBV5-1
D gene: .

CDR3 protein: CASSLGSVNTEASF
CDR3 DNA: TGCGCCAGCAGCTTAGGGTCAGTCAACACTGAAGCTTCCTTT
clone size: .
J gene: TRBJ1-1
V gene: TRBV5-1
D gene: .

CDR3 protein: CSVYTGGKTGELFF
CDR3 DNA: TGCAGCGTTTACACAGGGGGGAAGACCGGGGAGCTGTTTTTT
clone size: many
J gene: TRBJ2-2
V gene: TRBV29-1
D gene: TRBD1

CDR3 protein: CASSTGITIQYF
CDR3 DNA: TGTGCCAGCAGCACCGGGATTACGATCCAGTACTTC
clone size: few
J gene: TRBJ2-5
V gene: TRBV28
D gene: .

CDR3 protein: CASSQERSNTYEQYF
CDR3 DNA: TGCGCCAGCAGCCAAGAGAGGTCCAACACCTACGAGCAGTACTTC
clone size: few
J gene: TRBJ2-7
V gene: TRBV4-1
D gene: .

CDR3 protein: CAWSSERNYGYTF
CDR3 DNA: TGTGCCTGGAGCTCAGAACGCAACTATGGCTACACCTTC
clone size: many
J gene: TRBJ1-2
V gene: TRBV30
D gene: .

CDR3 protein: CASSLDFSGANVLTF
CDR3 DNA: TGTGCCAGCAGCTTAGATTTCTCTGGGGCCAACGTCCTGACTTTC
clone size: many
J gene: TRBJ2-6
V gene: TRBV7-6
D gene: .

CDR3 protein: CASSPPVAEEQFF
CDR3 DNA: TGTGCCAGCTCACCACCTGTGGCGGAAGAGCAGTTCTTC
clone size: .
J gene: TRBJ2-1
V gene: TRBV18
D gene: .

CDR3 protein: CSARKFPGLATDQETQYF
CDR3 DNA: TGCAGTGCTAGAAAGTTTCCGGGACTAGCGACGGATCAAGAGACCCAGTACTTC
clone size: few
J gene: TRBJ2-5
V gene: TRBV20-1
D gene: TRBD2

CDR3 protein: CSARVTGGTKETQYF
CDR3 DNA: TGCAGTGCTAGAGTAACAGGGGGGACCAAAGAGACCCAGTACTTC
clone size: many
J gene: TRBJ2-5
V gene: TRBV20-1
D gene: TRBD1

CDR3 protein: CASHGPPGGTEAFF
CDR3 DNA: TGCGCCAGTCACGGGCCCCCAGGTGGCACTGAAGCTTTCTTT
clone size: .
J gene: TRBJ1-1
V gene: TRBV5-1
D gene: .

CDR3 protein: CASSSHWSGAPKTEAFF
CDR3 DNA: TGTGCCAGCAGTTCACATTGGTCAGGGGCCCCCAAAACTGAAGCTTTCTTT
clone size: few
J gene: TRBJ1-1
V gene: TRBV6-5
D gene: .

CDR3 protein: CSVEDLNEQYF
CDR3 DNA: TGCAGCGTTGAAGATCTTAACGAGCAGTACTTC
clone size: .
J gene: TRBJ2-7
V gene: TRBV29-1
D gene: .

CDR3 protein: CASSLTGRAPDTQYF
CDR3 DNA: TGTGCCAGCAGCTTAACCGGGAGGGCCCCAGATACGCAGTATTTT
clone size: .
J gene: TRBJ2-3
V gene: TRBV11-3
D gene: TRBD2

CDR3 protein: CASRPAGESRTDTQYF
CDR3 DNA: TGTGCCAGCCGACCGGCGGGAGAGTCCCGCACAGATACGCAGTATTTT
clone size: many
J gene: TRBJ2-3
V gene: TRBV28
D gene: TRBD2

CDR3 protein: CSVERPGRYEQYF
CDR3 DNA: TGCAGCGTTGAACGGCCAGGGCGATACGAGCAGTACTTC
clone size: many
J gene: TRBJ2-7
V gene: TRBV29-1
D gene: .

CDR3 protein: CSAVYSGSYNEQFF
CDR3 DNA: TGCAGTGCTGTCTACAGCGGGAGTTACAATGAGCAGTTCTTC
clone size: many
J gene: TRBJ2-1
V gene: TRBV20-1
D gene: TRBD2

CDR3 protein: CASRPVSLVGNEQFF
CDR3 DNA: TGCGCCAGCAGACCCGTCAGCCTAGTCGGTAATGAGCAGTTCTTC
clone size: many
J gene: TRBJ2-1
V gene: TRBV5-1
D gene: .

CDR3 protein: CSVEEAATGELFF
CDR3 DNA: TGCAGCGTTGAAGAGGCGGCTACCGGGGAGCTGTTTTTT
clone size: .
J gene: TRBJ2-2
V gene: TRBV29-1
D gene: .

CDR3 protein: CASSSPMQFLSGANVLTF
CDR3 DNA: TGTGCCAGCAGTTCCCCCATGCAGTTCCTCTCTGGGGCCAACGTCCTGACTTTC
clone size: few
J gene: TRBJ2-6
V gene: TRBV12-3/TRBV12-4
D gene: .

CDR3 protein: CASSLRVVEQFF
CDR3 DNA: TGTGCCAGCAGCCTCAGGGTAGTTGAGCAGTTCTTC
clone size: many
J gene: TRBJ2-1
V gene: TRBV7-8
D gene: .

CDR3 protein: CCARAGLAGAAYNEQFF
CDR3 DNA: TGCTGTGCTAGAGCGGGACTAGCGGGAGCAGCCTACAATGAGCAGTTCTTC
clone size: few
J gene: TRBJ2-1
V gene: TRBV20-1
D gene: TRBD2

CDR3 protein: CGGLAGGNTGELFF
CDR3 DNA: TGCGGCGGACTAGCGGGAGGGAACACCGGGGAGCTGTTTTTT
clone size: .
J gene: TRBJ2-2
V gene: TRBV20-1
D gene: TRBD2

CDR3 protein: CARSFIPLGGYTF
CDR3 DNA: TGTGCCCGCAGCTTTATACCACTGGGAGGCTATACCTTC
clone size: .
J gene: TRBJ1-2
V gene: TRBV7-9
D gene: .

CDR3 protein: CSAREAIRQPQHF
CDR3 DNA: TGCAGTGCAAGAGAGGCAATCCGGCAGCCCCAGCATTTT
clone size: many
J gene: TRBJ1-5
V gene: TRBV20-1
D gene: .

CDR3 protein: CASSLSDRNTEAFF
CDR3 DNA: TGTGCCAGCAGCTTGAGCGATCGGAACACTGAAGCTTTCTTT
clone size: many
J gene: TRBJ1-1
V gene: TRBV5-5
D gene: .

CDR3 protein: CAISEPTFKGQETQYF
CDR3 DNA: TGTGCCATCAGTGAGCCAACTTTCAAGGGCCAAGAGACCCAGTACTTC
clone size: many
J gene: TRBJ2-5
V gene: TRBV10-3
D gene: .

CDR3 protein: CASSLSGRETDTQYF
CDR3 DNA: TGTGCCAGCAGCTTAAGCGGGAGGGAGACAGATACGCAGTATTTT
clone size: .
J gene: TRBJ2-3
V gene: TRBV11-2
D gene: TRBD2

CDR3 protein: CASSAGQGDYYGYTF
CDR3 DNA: TGCGCCAGCAGCGCTGGACAGGGGGACTACTATGGCTACACCTTC
clone size: many
J gene: TRBJ1-2
V gene: TRBV5-1
D gene: TRBD1